These 8 T cell receptor beta chains originate from one sample sequenced in a study of cytomegalovirus exposure and HLA in healthy donors. The PCR contained 60 Vbeta and 13 Jbeta primers. Data came from immunoSEQ multiplex PCR; TCRdb stores just in-frame clones and leaves some out. The table lists about 92,000 clones, around 77% of them singletons. Input material: PBMCs. The receptors shown here come from a man aged 45-60 years in good health and CMV-seropositive.

The chain recombines TRBV29-1 with TRBJ2-2; D gene uncertain. Germline V gene lookup returns CDR1 SQVTM and CDR2 ANQGSEA. V shed 0 bases and J shed 5 bases, with 4 bases lying between them. This CDR3 contains 12 residues. The CDR3 bases are TGCAGCGTTGAAGATGAGACCGGGGAGCTGTTTTTT. It yields the protein CSVEDETGELFF.

The chain links TRBV7-9 to TRBJ2-1; 14 bases line up with TRBD2. V was pared by 3 bases and J by 10 bases, with 2 bases of the junction left unmatched. Germline loops: CDR1 SEHNR, CDR2 FQNEAQ (reference sequence). There are 14 residues in the CDR3. CDR3 amino acids: CASSLGLAGEEQFF. In DNA, the CDR3 is TGTGCCAGCAGCTTGGGACTAGCGGGGGAGGAGCAGTTCTTC.

This chain joins TRBV6-5 and TRBJ2-7, with TRBD1 matching over 7 bases. The V segment lost 6 bases and the J segment 8 bases; nucleotides outside the gene matches: 16. The CDR3 loop spans 15 amino acids. Germline loops: CDR1 MNHEY, CDR2 SVGAGI. The CDR3 nucleotides are TGTGCCAGCAGATATAACTGGGGTGGACAGGAAAAGCAGTACTTC. The encoded protein is CASRYNWGGQEKQYF.

The chain uses TRBV7-2 and TRBJ1-5; possible D gene TRBD1, 5 bases. Trimming removed 2 bases at V and 3 bases at J, with 11 bases between. The germline CDR1 and CDR2 sequences are SGHTA and FQGNSA. CDR3 size: 15 residues. CDR3 amino acids: CASSLIGAANQPQHF. CDR3 nucleotides: TGTGCCAGCAGCTTAATTGGGGCGGCCAATCAGCCCCAGCATTTT.

The J gene is TRBJ1-4, the V gene TRBV19, with no clear D. Trimming took 4 bases from V and 8 from J, leaving 8 bases between them. The CDR3 is made up of 12 amino acids. The germline V gene encodes CDR1 LNHDA and CDR2 SQIVND (reference sequence). The CDR3 DNA reads as TGTGCCAGTAGTAACCCGAGCGAAAAACTGTTTTTT. Amino acids: CASSNPSEKLFF.

The rearrangement uses TRBV6-1 and TRBJ2-5; tentatively, D is TRBD1 (5 bases). The CDR3 extends over 14 amino acids. The V end lost 3 bases, the J end lost 5 bases, and 13 bases lay between the germline ends. Germline V CDR1 and CDR2: MNHNS, SASEGT. The CDR3 sequence is CASSDGQGGETQYF. The DNA for the CDR3 is TGTGCCAGCAGTGATGGGCAGGGTGGGGAGACCCAGTACTTC.

The rearrangement uses TRBV4-2 and TRBJ1-3; possibly TRBD1 for D (5 bases). From germline, CDR1 is LGHNA and CDR2 YNFKEQ. Trimming shortened V by 0 bases and J by 2 bases, and 11 bases separated the two germline ends. The length of the CDR3 is 16 residues. The CDR3 region is CASSQDGGRAGNTIYF. CDR3 nucleotides: TGTGCCAGCAGCCAAGATGGCGGCAGGGCTGGAAACACCATATATTTT.

This clone was detected once. This chain connects TRBV30 to TRBJ2-7; D is perhaps TRBD1 (5 bases). This CDR3 is 13 amino acids long. Looked up from germline, CDR1 is GTSNPN and CDR2 is SVGIG (reference sequence). V lost 5 bases, J lost 6 bases, and 17 bases lay in between. The CDR3 sequence: CAWATGMSAEQYF. The DNA for the CDR3 is TGTGCCTGGGCTACAGGAATGTCCGCCGAGCAGTACTTC.